Below, 8 T cell receptor beta chains from the same sample are listed, as sequenced in a study of radiation and T cells in renal cell carcinoma. As for time point: blood 4 weeks post-SBRT, at nephrectomy. Noted treatment: 15 Gy SBRT to primary tumor, nephrectomy 4 weeks later. Profiled with immunoSEQ multiplex PCR; TCRdb holds only in-frame clones, not every one. Among 120,000 to 150,000 clones listed, 80% to 90% were seen once. Sequences were derived from blood, sampled from a patient whose treatment included radiotherapy and nephrectomy. Receptors originate from a woman aged 50 to 60 with renal cell carcinoma.

V gene TRBV7-6 combines with J gene TRBJ2-7; weak D call: TRBD2 (6 bases). CDR3 length: 17 residues. V was pared by 5 bases and J by 2 bases, with 22 bases between. Germline V lookup: CDR1 SGHVS, CDR2 FNYEAQ. CDR3 bases: TGTGCCAGCAGCCGCAATCATCTGGCGGGAACCCCCTACGAGCAGTACTTC. This translates into CASSRNHLAGTPYEQYF.

The rearrangement joins TRBV9 to TRBJ2-7; D possibly uses TRBD1 or TRBD2 (5 bases each). Germline V lookup: CDR1 SGDLS, CDR2 YYNGEE. CDR3 size: 12 residues. Trimming cost V 6 bases and J 5 bases, with 12 bases left between them. CDR3 region: CASNGAEDEQYF. CDR3 DNA sequence: TGTGCCAGCAACGGGGCGGAAGACGAGCAGTACTTC.

Here the CDR3 reads CASSQDPDDREKLFF. The DNA for the CDR3 is TGTGCCAGCAGCCAAGATCCGGACGATCGCGAAAAACTGTTTTTT. The V and J genes are TRBV4-2 and TRBJ1-4, with D unclear. Between the trimmed V and J ends, which lost 0 bases and 8 bases, there was a span of 13 bases. In germline, CDR1 is LGHNA, CDR2 YNFKEQ. The CDR3 extends over 15 amino acids.

This sequence joins TRBV11-3 and TRBJ2-7; D perhaps matches TRBD1 (5 bases). This CDR3 has 13 residues. Germline V lookup: CDR1 SGHNT, CDR2 YENEEA. V lost 5 bases and J 7 bases, leaving 15 bases between the germline ends. The CDR3 is CASSRSRAREQYF. CDR3 DNA: TGTGCCAGCAGCCGGAGCAGGGCAAGGGAGCAGTACTTC.

This chain connects TRBV11-2 to TRBJ1-1; D is unresolved. The CDR3 is 14 amino acids. V lost 0 bases and J lost 5, with 10 bases in between. Germline-derived CDR1 and CDR2 are SGHAT and FQNNGV. CDR3 bases: TGTGCCAGCAGCTTAGACAGGACGGGAACTGAAGCTTTCTTT. This gives the protein CASSLDRTGTEAFF.

The chain carries TRBV28 and TRBJ1-4; TRBD1 might be the D (5 bases). CDR1 MDHEN and CDR2 SYDVKM come from the germline V gene. This CDR3 is built from 14 residues. With 5 bases removed from V and 9 bases from J, the gap between germline ends came to 16 bases. The CDR3 is CASSPSWGDKKLFF. Written as DNA, the CDR3 is TGTGCCAGCAGTCCCTCGTGGGGGGATAAAAAACTGTTTTTT.

The genes are TRBV12-5 and TRBJ2-5; D gene unclear. Trimming removed 5 bases at V and 5 bases at J, with 9 bases between. Looked up from germline, CDR1 is LGHNT and CDR2 is FRNRAP. The CDR3 covers 12 residues. CDR3 residues: CASGPSWETQYF. The CDR3 region has the DNA TGTGCTAGTGGTCCGAGCTGGGAGACCCAGTACTTC.

The chain couples TRBV30 to TRBJ1-4; D gene unclear. The CDR3 loop spans 13 amino acids. CDR1 and CDR2 (germline): GTSNPN, SVGIG (reference sequence). V was clipped by 1 base and J by 8 bases, with 11 bases between them. The chain's CDR3 is CAWSGLRREKLFF. The CDR3 DNA is TGTGCCTGGAGTGGACTTCGGAGGGAAAAACTGTTTTTT.